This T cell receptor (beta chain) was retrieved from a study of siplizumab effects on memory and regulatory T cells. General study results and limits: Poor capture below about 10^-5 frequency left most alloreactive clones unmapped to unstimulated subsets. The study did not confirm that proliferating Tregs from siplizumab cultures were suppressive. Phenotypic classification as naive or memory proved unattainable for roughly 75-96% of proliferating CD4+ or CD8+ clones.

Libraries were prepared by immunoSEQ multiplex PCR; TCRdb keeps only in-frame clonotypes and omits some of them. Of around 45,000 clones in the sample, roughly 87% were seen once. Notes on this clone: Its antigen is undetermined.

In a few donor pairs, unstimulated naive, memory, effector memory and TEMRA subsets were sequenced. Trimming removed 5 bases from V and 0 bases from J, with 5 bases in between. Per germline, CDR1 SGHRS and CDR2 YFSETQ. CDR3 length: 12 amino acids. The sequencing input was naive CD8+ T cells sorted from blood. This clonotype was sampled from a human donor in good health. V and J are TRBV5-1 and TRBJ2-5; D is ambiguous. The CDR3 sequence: CASRAYQETQYF. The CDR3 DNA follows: TGCGCCAGCAGAGCGTACCAAGAGACCCAGTACTTC.